This record concerns one T cell receptor (beta chain) sequence. The sample is drawn from a study of human T cells and chemical hapten exposure. Study-level information: Alopecia areata, totalis or universalis affected patients, mainly female.

Described time point: patch test 2, 6 weeks after DPC sensitization. Documented treatment: therapeutic diphenylcyclopropenone sensitization with weekly scalp DPC. This CDR3 comprises 17 residues. V was clipped by 5 bases and J by 2 bases; unmatched bases: 10. The germline V gene encodes CDR1 SGHVS and CDR2 FNYEAQ. What the library attached to individual cDNA molecules were unique molecular identifiers. MiXCR, run by TCRdb on the RACE reads, gives a single entry per CDR3 protein. This table has fewer than 95,000 distinct CDR3 sequences, 8% to 13% appearing once. This receptor was taken from a man in his forties with alopecia areata. Some clones in this sample may be carry-over from other donors' samples. The V gene is TRBV7-6, the J gene TRBJ2-1; 9 nucleotides agree with TRBD1. The sample was whole blood, taken in connection with sensitization to the hapten diphenylcyclopropenone (DPC). The CDR3 here is CASSKNPTGGPYNEQFF. The CDR3 DNA is TGTGCCAGCAGCAAAAACCCCACAGGGGGCCCCTACAATGAGCAGTTCTTC.